This TCR beta chain was sequenced in a study of control samples from healthy donors and cancer patients. This table comes from immunoSEQ multiplex PCR, and its TCRdb copy is limited to in-frame clones, with some not included. The table for this sample gives about 210,000 clones. This CDR3 is built from 18 residues. The V gene end was trimmed by 6 bases and the J gene end by 2 bases; junction bases not matched to a gene: 16. The V gene's germline CDR1 is MNHEY and CDR2 SVGEGT. J is TRBJ2-7 and V is TRBV6-2 or TRBV6-3; the match to TRBD1 covers 10 bases. What was sequenced was blood. The receptor comes from a woman aged 25 to 45 in good health. The CDR3 DNA sequence: TGTGCCAGCAGCCGCATAACCTCGGGACAGGGGACAACCTACGAGCAGTACTTC. It yields the protein CASSRITSGQGTTYEQYF.